The 2 T cell receptor beta chains presented below share a single source sample, sequenced in a study of CD8+ T cells in alopecia areata. TCR sequencing used cDNA made by reverse transcription of extracted RNA. The repertoire was sequenced with immunoSEQ multiplex PCR; TCRdb's copy has only in-frame clones and lacks some. This sample yields approximately 140,000 clones, of which 80% to 90% are seen a single time; more than 12% belongs to the top ten. Source: CD8+ T cells sorted from blood, taken at week 0. The receptors come from a human donor with alopecia areata.

The gene calls are TRBV7-9 and TRBJ2-7; D may be TRBD2 (6 bases). The CDR3 runs 15 residues. Germline lookup yields CDR1 SEHNR and CDR2 FQNEAQ (reference sequence). Trimming cost V 4 bases and J 0 bases, with 13 bases left between them. The CDR3 loop reads CASSSGATSSYEQYF. The DNA for the CDR3 is TGTGCCAGCAGCTCGGGAGCGACGAGCTCCTACGAGCAGTACTTC.

To note about this clone: At one of its ends the junction is not consistent with the germline gene, which may arise from a read error. The CDR3 protein is CASSLLAGFSSNEQYF. The CDR3 region has the DNA TGTGCCAGCAGTCTACTAGCGGGGTTTTCCTCCAACGAGCAGTACTTC. This chain connects TRBV27 to TRBJ2-7; 10 bases align to TRBD2. CDR3 size: 16 residues. The germline gives CDR1 MNHEY, CDR2 SMNVEV (reference sequence).